This T cell receptor (beta chain) was documented in a study of Ad26.COV2.S vaccination and SARS-CoV-2 variants. Study-level information: Doses of Ad26.COV2.S were injected into muscle once or twice, 56 days apart.

In its sample, this clone was seen a few times. The antigen remains undetermined. Other DNA sequences of this sample code for an identical CDR3. General study results and limits: An underestimation of total T cell responses may have resulted from the TCR breadth and depth analyses. Non-spike TCR breadth did not differ much between vaccine and placebo recipients.

Described treatment: roughly 20 received Ad26.COV2.S at low or high dose, single or two shots; about 5 received placebo; per-sample allocation not given. Collection of samples fell on day 63 after the first vaccine or placebo injection. The repertoire was sequenced with immunoSEQ multiplex PCR; TCRdb's copy has only in-frame clones and lacks some. The table records around 380,000 clones, roughly nine tenths of them present only once. This clonotype was obtained from a person aged 18-65 years who received the Ad26.COV2.S COVID-19 vaccine or a placebo. Here the sequenced sample was peripheral blood, taken in a trial of Ad26.COV2.S vaccine versus placebo.

The CDR3 DNA is TGCGCCAGCAGCTTGTCAGTGAACACTGAAGCTTTCTTT. Protein: CASSLSVNTEAFF. The chain has TRBV5-1 and TRBJ1-1, with unresolved D. CDR1 and CDR2 from the germline V gene are SGHRS and YFSETQ. The length of the CDR3 is 13 residues. The V end lost 1 base, the J end lost 0 bases, and 4 bases lay between the germline ends.